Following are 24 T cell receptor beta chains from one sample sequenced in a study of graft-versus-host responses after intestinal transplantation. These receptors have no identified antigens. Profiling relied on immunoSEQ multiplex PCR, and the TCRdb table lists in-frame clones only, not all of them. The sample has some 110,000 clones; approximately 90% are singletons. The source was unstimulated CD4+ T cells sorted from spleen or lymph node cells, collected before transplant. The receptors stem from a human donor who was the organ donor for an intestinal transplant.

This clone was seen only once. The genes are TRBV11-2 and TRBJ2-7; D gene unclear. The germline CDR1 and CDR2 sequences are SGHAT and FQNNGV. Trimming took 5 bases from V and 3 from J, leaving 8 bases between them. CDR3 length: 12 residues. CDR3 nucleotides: TGTGCCAGCAGCGATAAGGGCTACGAGCAGTACTTC. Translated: CASSDKGYEQYF.

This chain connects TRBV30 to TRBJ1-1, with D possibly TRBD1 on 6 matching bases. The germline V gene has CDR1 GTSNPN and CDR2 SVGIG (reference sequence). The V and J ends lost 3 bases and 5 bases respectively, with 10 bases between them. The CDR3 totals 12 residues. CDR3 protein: CAWSRDKTEAFF. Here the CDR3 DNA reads TGTGCCTGGAGCCGGGACAAAACTGAAGCTTTCTTT.

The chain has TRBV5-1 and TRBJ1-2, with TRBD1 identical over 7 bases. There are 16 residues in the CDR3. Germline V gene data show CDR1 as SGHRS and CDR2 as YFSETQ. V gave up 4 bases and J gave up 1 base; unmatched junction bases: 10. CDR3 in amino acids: CASSPDNRGGNYGYTF. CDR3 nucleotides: TGCGCCAGCAGCCCGGATAACAGGGGTGGTAACTATGGCTACACCTTC.

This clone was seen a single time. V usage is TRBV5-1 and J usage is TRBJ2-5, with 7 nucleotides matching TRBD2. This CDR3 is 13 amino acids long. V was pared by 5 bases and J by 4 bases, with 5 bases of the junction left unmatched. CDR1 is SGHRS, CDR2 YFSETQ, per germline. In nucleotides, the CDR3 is TGCGCCAGCAGGGCGGGAGTCTTAGAGACCCAGTACTTC. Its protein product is CASRAGVLETQYF. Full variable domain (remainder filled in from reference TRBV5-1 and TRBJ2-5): KAGVTQTPRYLIKTRGQQVTLSCSPISGHRSVSWYQQTPGQGLQFLFEYFSETQRNKGNFPGRFSGRQFSNSRSEMNVSTLELGDSALYLCASRAGVLETQYFGPGTRLLVL.

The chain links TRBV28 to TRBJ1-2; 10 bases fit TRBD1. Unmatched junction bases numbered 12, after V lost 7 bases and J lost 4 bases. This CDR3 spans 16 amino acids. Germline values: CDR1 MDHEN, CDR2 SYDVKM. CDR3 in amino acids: CASTLPGTGDPYGYTF. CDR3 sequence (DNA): TGTGCCAGCACCCTTCCCGGGACAGGGGACCCCTATGGCTACACCTTC.

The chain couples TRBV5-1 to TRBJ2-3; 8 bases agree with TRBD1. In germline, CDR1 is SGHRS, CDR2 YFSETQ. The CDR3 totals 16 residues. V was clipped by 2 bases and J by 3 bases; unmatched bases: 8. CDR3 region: CASSFFRDRTTDTQYF. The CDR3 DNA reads TGCGCCAGCAGCTTCTTTCGGGACAGGACTACAGATACGCAGTATTTT.

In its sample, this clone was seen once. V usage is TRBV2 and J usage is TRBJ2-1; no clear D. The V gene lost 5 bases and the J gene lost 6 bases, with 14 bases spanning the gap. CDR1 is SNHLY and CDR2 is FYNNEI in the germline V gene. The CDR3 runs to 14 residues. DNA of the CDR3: TGTGCCAGCAGTAATACCTTCATACGCAATGAGCAGTTCTTC. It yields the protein CASSNTFIRNEQFF.

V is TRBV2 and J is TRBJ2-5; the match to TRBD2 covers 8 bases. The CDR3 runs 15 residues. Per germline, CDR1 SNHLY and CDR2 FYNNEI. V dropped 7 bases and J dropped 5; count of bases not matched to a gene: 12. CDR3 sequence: CASTLELAGGETQYF. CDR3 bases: TGTGCCAGCACCCTTGAGCTAGCGGGCGGTGAGACCCAGTACTTC.

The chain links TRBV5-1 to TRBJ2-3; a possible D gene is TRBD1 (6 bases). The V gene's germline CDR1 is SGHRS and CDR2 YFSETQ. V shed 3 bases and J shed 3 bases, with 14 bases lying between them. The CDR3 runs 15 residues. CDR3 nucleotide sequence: TGCGCCAGCAGCTACGAAGGACAGAGAACAGATACGCAGTATTTT. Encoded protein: CASSYEGQRTDTQYF.

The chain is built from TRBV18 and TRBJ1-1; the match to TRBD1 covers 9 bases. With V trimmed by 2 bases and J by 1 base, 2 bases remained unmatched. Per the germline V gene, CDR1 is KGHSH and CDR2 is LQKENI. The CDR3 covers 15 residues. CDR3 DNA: TGTGCCAGCTCACCAGCGGGACAGGGGAACACTGAAGCTTTCTTT. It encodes CASSPAGQGNTEAFF.

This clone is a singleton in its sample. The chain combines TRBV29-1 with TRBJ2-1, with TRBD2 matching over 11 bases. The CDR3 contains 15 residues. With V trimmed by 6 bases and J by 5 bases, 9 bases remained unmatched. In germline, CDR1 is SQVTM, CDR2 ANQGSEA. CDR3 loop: CSVGIAGGGHNEQFF. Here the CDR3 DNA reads TGCAGCGTCGGTATAGCGGGAGGGGGCCACAATGAGCAGTTCTTC.

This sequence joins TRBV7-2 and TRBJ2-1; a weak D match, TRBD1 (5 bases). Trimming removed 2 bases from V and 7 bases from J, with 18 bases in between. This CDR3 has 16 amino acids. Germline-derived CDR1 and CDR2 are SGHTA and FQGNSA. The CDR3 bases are TGTGCCAGCAGCTTATTGGGCGGAAGGGGTGGTAATGAGCAGTTCTTC. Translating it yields CASSLLGGRGGNEQFF.

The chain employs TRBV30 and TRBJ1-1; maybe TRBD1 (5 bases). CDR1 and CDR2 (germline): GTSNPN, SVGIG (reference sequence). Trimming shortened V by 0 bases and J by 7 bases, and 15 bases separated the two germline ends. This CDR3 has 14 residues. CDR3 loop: CAWSVHGAGLEAFF. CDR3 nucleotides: TGTGCCTGGAGTGTACATGGGGCAGGCCTTGAAGCTTTCTTT. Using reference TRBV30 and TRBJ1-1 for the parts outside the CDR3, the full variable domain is SQTIHQWPATLVQPVGSPLSLECTVEGTSNPNLYWYRQAAGRGLQLLFYSVGIGQISSEVPQNLSASRPQDRQFILSSKKLLLSDSGFYLCAWSVHGAGLEAFFGQGTRLTVV.

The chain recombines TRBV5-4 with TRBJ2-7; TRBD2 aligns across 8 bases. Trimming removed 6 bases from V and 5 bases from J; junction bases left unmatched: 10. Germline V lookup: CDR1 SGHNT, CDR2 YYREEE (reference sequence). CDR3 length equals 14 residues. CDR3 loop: CASTTGGALDEQYF. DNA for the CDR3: TGTGCCAGCACCACGGGAGGGGCCCTCGACGAGCAGTACTTC.

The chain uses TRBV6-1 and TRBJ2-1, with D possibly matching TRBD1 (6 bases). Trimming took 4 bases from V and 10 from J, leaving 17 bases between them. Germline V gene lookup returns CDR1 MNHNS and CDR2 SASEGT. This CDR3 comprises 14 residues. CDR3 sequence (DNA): TGTGCCAGCAGTGTACAGGGCTCGATCCCAGAGCAGTTCTTC. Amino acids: CASSVQGSIPEQFF.

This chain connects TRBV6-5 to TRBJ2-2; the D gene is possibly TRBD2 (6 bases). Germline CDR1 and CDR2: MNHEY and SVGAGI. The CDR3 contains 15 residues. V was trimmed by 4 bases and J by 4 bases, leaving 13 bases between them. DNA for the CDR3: TGTGCCAGCAGTTCTCCCCCCGGGAGCACCGGGGAGCTGTTTTTT. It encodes CASSSPPGSTGELFF.

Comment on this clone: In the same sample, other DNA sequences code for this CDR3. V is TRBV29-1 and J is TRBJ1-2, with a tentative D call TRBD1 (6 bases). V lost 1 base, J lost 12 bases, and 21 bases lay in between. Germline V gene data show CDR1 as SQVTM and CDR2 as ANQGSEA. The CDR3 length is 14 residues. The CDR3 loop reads CSVEVGFGGGGDTF. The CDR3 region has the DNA TGCAGCGTTGAAGTCGGCTTTGGTGGAGGGGGGGACACCTTC.

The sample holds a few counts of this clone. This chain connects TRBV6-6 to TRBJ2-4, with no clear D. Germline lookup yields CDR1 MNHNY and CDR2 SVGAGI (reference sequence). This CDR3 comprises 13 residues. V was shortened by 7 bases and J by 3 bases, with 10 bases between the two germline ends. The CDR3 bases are TGTGCCAGCACGGACGAGGACAAAAACATTCAGTACTTC. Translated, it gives CASTDEDKNIQYF.

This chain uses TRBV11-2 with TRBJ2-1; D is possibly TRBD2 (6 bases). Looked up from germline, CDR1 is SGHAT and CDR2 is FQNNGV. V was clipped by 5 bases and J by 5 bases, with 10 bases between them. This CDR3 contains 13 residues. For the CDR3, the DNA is TGTGCCAGCAGCGCGGGACTGAACAATGAGCAGTTCTTC. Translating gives CASSAGLNNEQFF.

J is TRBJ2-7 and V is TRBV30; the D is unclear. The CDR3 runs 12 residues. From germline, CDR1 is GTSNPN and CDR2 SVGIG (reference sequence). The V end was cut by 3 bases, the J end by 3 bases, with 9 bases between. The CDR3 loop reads CAWSVSLYEQYF. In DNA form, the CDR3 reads TGTGCCTGGAGCGTCAGCCTCTACGAGCAGTACTTC.

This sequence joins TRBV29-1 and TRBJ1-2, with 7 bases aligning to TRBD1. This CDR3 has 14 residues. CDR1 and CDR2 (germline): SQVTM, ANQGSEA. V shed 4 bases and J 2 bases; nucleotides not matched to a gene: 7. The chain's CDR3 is CSVGHSTGNYGYTF. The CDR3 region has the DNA TGCAGCGTTGGTCACTCGACAGGGAACTATGGCTACACCTTC. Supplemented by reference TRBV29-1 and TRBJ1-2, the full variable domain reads SAVISQKPSRDICQRGTSLTIQCQVDSQVTMMFWYRQQPGQSLTLIATANQGSEATYESGFVIDKFPISRPNLTFSTLTVSNMSPEDSSIYLCSVGHSTGNYGYTFGSGTRLTVV.

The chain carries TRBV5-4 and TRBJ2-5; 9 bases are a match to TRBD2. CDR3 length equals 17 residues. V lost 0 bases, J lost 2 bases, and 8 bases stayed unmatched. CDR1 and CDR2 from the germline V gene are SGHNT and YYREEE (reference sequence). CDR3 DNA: TGTGCCAGCAGCTTGGTGACCCTAGCGGGGCCACAAGAGACCCAGTACTTC. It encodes CASSLVTLAGPQETQYF.

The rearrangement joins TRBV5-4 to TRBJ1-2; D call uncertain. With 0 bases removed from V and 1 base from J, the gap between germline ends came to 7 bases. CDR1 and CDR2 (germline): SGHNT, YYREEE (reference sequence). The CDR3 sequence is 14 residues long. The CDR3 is CASSLAGFNYGYTF. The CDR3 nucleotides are TGTGCCAGCAGCTTGGCGGGTTTTAACTATGGCTACACCTTC. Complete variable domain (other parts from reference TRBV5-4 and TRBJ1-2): ETGVTQSPTHLIKTRGQQVTLRCSSQSGHNTVSWYQQALGQGPQFIFQYYREEENGRGNFPPRFSGLQFPNYSSELNVNALELDDSALYLCASSLAGFNYGYTFGSGTRLTVV.

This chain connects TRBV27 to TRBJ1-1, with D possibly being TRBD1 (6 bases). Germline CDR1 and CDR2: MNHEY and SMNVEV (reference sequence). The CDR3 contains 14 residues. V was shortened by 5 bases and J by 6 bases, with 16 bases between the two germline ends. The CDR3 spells CASSPFGGRAEAFF. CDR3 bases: TGTGCCAGCAGTCCCTTCGGGGGGCGTGCTGAAGCTTTCTTT.